Below are 29 T cell receptor beta chains sequenced from a single sample in a study of T cell repertoires in cytomegalovirus infection. Using its own MiXCR run on the reads, TCRdb lists one record per CDR3 protein. The sample has roughly 760,000 distinct CDR3 sequences; under 40% are singletons. The sample comprised PBMCs. Every receptor here comes from a human donor in good health (CMV status not recorded). Some clones in this sample may be carry-over from other donors' samples.

This chain joins TRBV10-3 and TRBJ2-1; 9 positions match TRBD1. The CDR3 contains 15 residues. The V and J ends lost 4 bases and 13 bases, in that order; junction bases with no gene match: 14. Germline V gives CDR1 ENHRY, CDR2 SYGVKD. CDR3 DNA sequence: TGTGCCATCAGTGCTCCCTCGGGACAGGGCTCTGATCAGTTCTTC. This gives the protein CAISAPSGQGSDQFF.

This clonotype was seen only a few times. The rearrangement links TRBV28 to TRBJ2-3; 7 nucleotides align to TRBD1. CDR3 size: 16 residues. In germline, CDR1 is MDHEN, CDR2 SYDVKM. V gave up 4 bases and J gave up 4 bases; unmatched junction bases: 11. DNA of the CDR3: TGTGCCAGCAGTTCGCCGGGACAGCAGGGTTCAGATACGCAGTATTTT. It yields the protein CASSSPGQQGSDTQYF.

J is TRBJ1-5 and V is TRBV28; possibly TRBD1 for D (5 bases). CDR1 is MDHEN, CDR2 SYDVKM, per germline. The CDR3 totals 15 residues. With 8 bases removed from V and 0 bases from J, the gap between germline ends came to 14 bases. This CDR3 is CASATGRYSNQPQHF. In DNA form, the CDR3 reads TGTGCCAGCGCCACGGGACGGTATAGCAATCAGCCCCAGCATTTT.

This clonotype was recorded many times. J is TRBJ2-1 and V is TRBV7-6; possible D gene TRBD2, 6 bases. Trimming removed 1 base from V and 10 bases from J, with 8 bases in between. In germline, CDR1 is SGHVS, CDR2 FNYEAQ. There are 12 residues in the CDR3. The CDR3 reads CASSLVAGEQFF. CDR3 DNA sequence: TGTGCCAGCAGCTTAGTGGCGGGGGAGCAGTTCTTC.

The chain has TRBV14 and TRBJ2-7; D possibly corresponds to TRBD2 (5 bases). Germline loops: CDR1 SGHDN, CDR2 FVKESK. The CDR3 is 16 residues long. The V gene lost 0 bases and the J gene lost 0 bases, with 12 bases spanning the gap. In nucleotides, the CDR3 is TGTGCCAGCAGCCAAGAGGAGGTTACCGGCTCCTACGAGCAGTACTTC. Its translation: CASSQEEVTGSYEQYF.

This clonotype was counted a few times. The rearrangement joins TRBV6-6 to TRBJ2-3; no clear D gene. Per the germline V gene, CDR1 is MNHNY and CDR2 is SVGAGI (reference sequence). The CDR3 totals 14 residues. V was trimmed by 4 bases and J by 2 bases, leaving 10 bases between them. In nucleotides, the CDR3 is TGTGCCAGCAGTTTCCCTAAAGACACAGATACGCAGTATTTT. Its protein product is CASSFPKDTDTQYF.

This clonotype was counted only a few times. The genes are TRBV7-9 and TRBJ1-5; D may be TRBD1 (6 bases). The V end lost 8 bases, the J end lost 0 bases, and 11 bases lay between the germline ends. Germline CDR1 is SEHNR and CDR2 is FQNEAQ (reference sequence). This CDR3 region has 14 residues. The CDR3 reads CASAGQLSNQPQHF. The CDR3 nucleotides are TGTGCCAGCGCCGGACAGCTTAGCAATCAGCCCCAGCATTTT.

This chain links TRBV25-1 with TRBJ1-1; maybe TRBD1 (6 bases). V shed 2 bases and J shed 5 bases, with 15 bases lying between them. The germline CDR1 and CDR2 sequences are MGHDK and SYGVNS. The CDR3 has 15 residues. The CDR3 DNA reads as TGTGCCAGCAGTGAAGGGGGCAGGGGTGGGACTGAAGCTTTCTTT. It yields the protein CASSEGGRGGTEAFF.

The chain carries TRBV11-2 and TRBJ1-4; no firm D call. In germline, CDR1 is SGHAT, CDR2 FQNNGV. V lost 0 bases to trimming and J lost 11 bases, with 13 bases between them. CDR3 length: 14 residues. CDR3 residues: CASSLDPGLGKLFF. As DNA, the CDR3 is TGTGCCAGCAGCTTAGATCCCGGGTTAGGGAAACTGTTTTTT.

The V call is TRBV7-8, the J call TRBJ1-4; D not resolved. Trimming stripped 3 bases from V and 5 bases from J, with 7 bases between. The germline V gene has CDR1 SGHVS and CDR2 FQNEAQ. CDR3 length: 13 residues. This chain's CDR3 is CASSFNVNEKLFF. Written as DNA, the CDR3 is TGTGCCAGCAGCTTTAACGTCAATGAAAAACTGTTTTTT.

This clonotype came up a few times. One junction end does not reproduce the germline sequence, and a read error may be involved. The V gene is TRBV28, the J gene TRBJ1-4, with 7 bases that match TRBD1. This CDR3 is built from 16 residues. Germline V gives CDR1 MDHEN, CDR2 SYDVKM. In nucleotides, the CDR3 is TGTGCCAGCAGCTTATTCTCGGGACAGATTAATGAAAAACTGTTTTTT. The encoded protein is CASSLFSGQINEKLFF. Using reference TRBV28 and TRBJ1-4 for the parts outside the CDR3, the full variable domain is DVKVTQSSRYLVKRTGEKVFLECVQDMDHENMFWYRQDPGLGLRLIYFSYDVKMKEKGDIPEGYSVSREKKERFSLILESASTNQTSMYLCASSLFSGQINEKLFFGSGTQLSVL.

This clonotype was seen a handful of times. Here the CDR3 DNA reads TGTGCCAGCAGTTATCAGGGGTCTTACTATGGCTACACCTTC. Translating gives CASSYQGSYYGYTF. The V gene is TRBV27, the J gene TRBJ1-2, with a tentative D call TRBD1 (6 bases). The germline gives CDR1 MNHEY, CDR2 SMNVEV (reference sequence). Trimming took off 4 bases at V and 3 bases at J, with 12 bases between the two ends. The CDR3 spans 14 residues.

This clonotype turned up a few times. The rearrangement joins TRBV12-3 or TRBV12-4 to TRBJ2-5; 7 bases fit TRBD1. Losses at the gene ends were 5 bases for V and 1 base for J; bases not matched to a gene: 4. This CDR3 comprises 14 residues. This CDR3 is CASSQGTAQETQYF. The CDR3 nucleotides read TGTGCCAGCAGTCAAGGGACAGCCCAAGAGACCCAGTACTTC.

As concerns this clonotype: A junction boundary mismatches the germline segment, possibly from a read error. The rearrangement uses TRBV4-1 and TRBJ2-2; maybe TRBD2 (5 bases). Looked up from germline, CDR1 is MGHRA and CDR2 is YSYEKL. The CDR3 has 15 residues. The DNA for the CDR3 is TGTGCCAGCGGCCACAGCGGTGTAGGGTCCGGGGAGCTGTTTTTT. Its protein is CASGHSGVGSGELFF.

The chain uses TRBV28 and TRBJ1-6, with D maybe TRBD1 (5 bases). This CDR3 is built from 14 residues. CDR1 and CDR2 from the germline V gene are MDHEN and SYDVKM. With 8 bases removed from V and 3 bases from J, the gap between germline ends came to 11 bases. CDR3: CASGDRLYNSPLHF. CDR3 coding DNA: TGTGCCAGCGGGGACCGACTCTATAATTCACCCCTCCACTTT.

The V gene is TRBV2, the J gene TRBJ2-7, with 13 bases that match TRBD2. V lost 6 bases and J lost 2; bases outside the gene matches: 7. The CDR3 contains 16 residues. Germline assignment: CDR1 SNHLY and CDR2 FYNNEI. As DNA, the CDR3 is TGTGCCAGCAGGATTGGGACTAGCGGGGAGGCCTACGAGCAGTACTTC. As protein: CASRIGTSGEAYEQYF. The variable domain in full, completed from reference TRBV2 and TRBJ2-7, reads EPEVTQTPSHQVTQMGQEVILRCVPISNHLYFYWYRQILGQKVEFLVSFYNNEISEKSEIFDDQFSVERPDGSNFTLKIRSTKLEDSAMYFCASRIGTSGEAYEQYFGPGTRLTVT.

On this clonotype: At one of its ends the junction is not consistent with the germline gene, which may arise from a read error. The gene calls are TRBV30 and TRBJ1-5; perhaps TRBD1 as D (5 bases). The CDR3 consists of 15 residues. The germline gives CDR1 GTSNPN, CDR2 SVGIG (reference sequence). CDR3 amino acids: CAGSPPGPRNQPQHF. In DNA, the CDR3 is TGTGCCGGGAGCCCTCCGGGACCAAGGAATCAGCCCCAGCATTTT.

The CDR3 bases are TGTGCCAGCAGCGGACTAGCGGACACAGATACGCAGTATTTT. Its translation is CASSGLADTDTQYF. This sequence joins TRBV7-9 and TRBJ2-3; 10 positions match TRBD2. The junction had 1 base not matched to a gene; V was cut back by 5 bases and J by 2 bases. The germline V gene encodes CDR1 SEHNR and CDR2 FQNEAQ (reference sequence). The CDR3 contains 14 residues.

This clonotype has a handful of counts. CDR3 region: CATSDNVHTEAFF. The CDR3 nucleotides read TGTGCCACCAGTGATAACGTCCACACTGAAGCTTTCTTT. The V and J genes are TRBV24-1 and TRBJ1-1; D is unresolved. The germline gives CDR1 KGHDR, CDR2 SFDVKD. This CDR3 has 13 amino acids. Trimming cost V 3 bases and J 3 bases, with 7 bases left between them.

The rearrangement joins TRBV6-5 to TRBJ1-4, with D maybe TRBD1 (5 bases). The CDR3 consists of 13 residues. The ends were cut back, 7 bases at V and 8 bases at J, with 14 bases in the middle. Germline V gives CDR1 MNHEY, CDR2 SVGAGI. The CDR3 bases are TGTGCCAGCACCACGGCAGGGCGCGAAAAACTGTTTTTT. It encodes CASTTAGREKLFF.

This clonotype was seen repeatedly, ten times or more. The chain combines TRBV7-3 with TRBJ2-3, with D tentatively TRBD2 (6 bases). Trimming left V 5 bases short and J 7 bases short, with 19 bases between. This CDR3 comprises 15 residues. Germline V CDR1 and CDR2: SGHTA, FQGTGA. DNA for the CDR3: TGTGCCAGCAGCCGTAGCGGCGCGCAGTTGAATACGCAGTATTTT. Translation gives CASSRSGAQLNTQYF.

This clonotype was observed a few times. V gene TRBV28 combines with J gene TRBJ2-5; D perhaps matches TRBD2 (6 bases). The CDR3 extends over 16 amino acids. V lost 4 bases to trimming and J lost 1 base, with 16 bases between them. Germline V lookup: CDR1 MDHEN, CDR2 SYDVKM. CDR3 bases: TGTGCCAGCAGTTGGGATTGGGGGGACGGCCAAGAGACCCAGTACTTC. It encodes CASSWDWGDGQETQYF.

This clonotype was detected a few times. In nucleotides, the CDR3 is TGTGCCAGCAGTGCGACTAGCGGCGCGCAGTATTTT. This gives the protein CASSATSGAQYF. The J gene is TRBJ2-3, the V gene TRBV25-1; 9 positions agree with TRBD2. The length of the CDR3 is 12 residues. With V trimmed by 4 bases and J by 10 bases, 3 bases remained unmatched. Germline values: CDR1 MGHDK, CDR2 SYGVNS.

The J gene is TRBJ1-4, the V gene TRBV7-6; D unclear. The CDR3 sequence is 13 residues long. CDR1 and CDR2 from the germline V gene are SGHVS and FNYEAQ. V dropped 3 bases and J dropped 7 bases, with 9 bases sitting between them. The CDR3 DNA reads TGTGCCAGCAGCTTCTCGGTTTTTGAAAAACTGTTTTTT. Translating gives CASSFSVFEKLFF.

The chain joins TRBV10-3 to TRBJ2-3; no reliable D call. Trimming shortened V by 6 bases and J by 4 bases, and 5 bases separated the two germline ends. CDR1 and CDR2 from the germline V gene are ENHRY and SYGVKD. The CDR3 is 11 amino acids. The CDR3 region is CAISGADTQYF. For the CDR3, the DNA is TGTGCCATCAGCGGAGCAGATACGCAGTATTTT.

CDR3 sequence reads: CASSQDRDRGSRSSYNEQFF. The CDR3 DNA sequence: TGTGCCAGCAGCCAAGATCGGGACAGGGGGTCCCGGAGCTCCTACAATGAGCAGTTCTTC. V gene TRBV14 combines with J gene TRBJ2-1; 11 bases line up with TRBD1. CDR3 length: 20 residues. V gave up 0 bases and J gave up 0 bases; unmatched junction bases: 10. Germline V gene lookup returns CDR1 SGHDN and CDR2 FVKESK.

In its sample, this clonotype was seen a few times. The chain has TRBV6-1 and TRBJ2-2, with 7 bases that match TRBD2. The germline V gene encodes CDR1 MNHNS and CDR2 SASEGT. The CDR3 has 15 amino acids. J was trimmed by 8 bases and V by 11 bases; bases with no gene match: 17. CDR3 amino acids: CAGRMGGRGGGELFF. The CDR3 DNA sequence: TGTGCCGGTAGAATGGGCGGGAGAGGTGGAGGGGAGCTGTTTTTT.

Only a few counts were recorded for this clonotype. V gene TRBV7-8 combines with J gene TRBJ1-5; D gene unclear. The V gene lost 0 bases and the J gene lost 4 bases, with 4 bases spanning the gap. The V gene's germline CDR1 is SGHVS and CDR2 FQNEAQ. CDR3 length: 13 residues. CDR3 protein: CASSLAQNQPQHF. The CDR3 nucleotides read TGTGCCAGCAGCTTAGCCCAAAATCAGCCCCAGCATTTT.

The chain is built from TRBV4-1 and TRBJ2-2, with 11 bases aligning to TRBD1. V lost 2 bases and J lost 4; bases outside the gene matches: 3. The CDR3 length is 16 residues. The V gene's germline CDR1 is MGHRA and CDR2 YSYEKL. The CDR3, as DNA: TGCGCCAGCAGCCAAAGGACAGGGGGCCGCACCGGGGAGCTGTTTTTT. It encodes CASSQRTGGRTGELFF.